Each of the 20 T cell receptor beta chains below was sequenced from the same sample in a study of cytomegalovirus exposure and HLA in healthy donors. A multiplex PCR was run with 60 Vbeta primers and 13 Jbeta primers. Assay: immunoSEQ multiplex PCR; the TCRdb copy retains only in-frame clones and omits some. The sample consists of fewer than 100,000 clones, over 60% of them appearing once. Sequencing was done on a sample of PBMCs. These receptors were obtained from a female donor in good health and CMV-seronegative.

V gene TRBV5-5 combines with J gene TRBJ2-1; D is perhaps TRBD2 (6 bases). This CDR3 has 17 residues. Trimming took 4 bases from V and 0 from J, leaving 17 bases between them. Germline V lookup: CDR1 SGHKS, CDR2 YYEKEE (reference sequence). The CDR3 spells CASSPGRFGGSYNEQFF. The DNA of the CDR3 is TGTGCCAGCAGCCCAGGACGGTTCGGGGGCTCCTACAATGAGCAGTTCTTC.

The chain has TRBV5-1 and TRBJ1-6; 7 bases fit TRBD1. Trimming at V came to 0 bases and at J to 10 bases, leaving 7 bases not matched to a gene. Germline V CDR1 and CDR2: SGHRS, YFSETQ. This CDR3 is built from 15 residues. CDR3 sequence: CASSLVVQGISPLHF. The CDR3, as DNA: TGCGCCAGCAGCTTGGTGGTACAGGGGATATCACCCCTCCACTTT.

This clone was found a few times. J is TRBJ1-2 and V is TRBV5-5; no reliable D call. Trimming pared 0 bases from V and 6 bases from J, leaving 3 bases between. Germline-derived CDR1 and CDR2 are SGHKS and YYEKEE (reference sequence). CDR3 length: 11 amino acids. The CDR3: CASSLVDGYTF. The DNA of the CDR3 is TGTGCCAGCAGCTTGGTCGATGGCTACACCTTC.

CDR3 nucleotides: TGCGCCAGCAGCCAATTCTCCCGGAACACTGAAGCTTTCTTT. This encodes CASSQFSRNTEAFF. The gene calls are TRBV4-1 and TRBJ1-1; the D is unclear. The CDR3 covers 14 residues. CDR1 is MGHRA, CDR2 YSYEKL, per germline. Trimming stripped 2 bases from V and 1 base from J, with 8 bases between.

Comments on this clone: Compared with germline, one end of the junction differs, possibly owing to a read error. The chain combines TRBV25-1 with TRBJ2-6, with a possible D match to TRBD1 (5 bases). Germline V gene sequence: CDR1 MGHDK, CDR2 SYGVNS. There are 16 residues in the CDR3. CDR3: CASSKSGQTGANALTF. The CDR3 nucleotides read TGTGCCAGCAGTAAAAGTGGGCAAACTGGGGCCAACGCCCTGACTTTC.

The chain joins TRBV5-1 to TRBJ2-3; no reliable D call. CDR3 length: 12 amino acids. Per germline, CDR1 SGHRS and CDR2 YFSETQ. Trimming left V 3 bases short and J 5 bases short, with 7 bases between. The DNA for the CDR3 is TGCGCCAGCAGCTCAAACAGAGATACGCAGTATTTT. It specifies CASSSNRDTQYF.

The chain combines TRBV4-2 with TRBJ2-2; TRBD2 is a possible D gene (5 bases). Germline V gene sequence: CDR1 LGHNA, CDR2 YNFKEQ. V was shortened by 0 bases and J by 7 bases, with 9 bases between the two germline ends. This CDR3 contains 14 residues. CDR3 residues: CASSQDVGGGELFF. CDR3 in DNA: TGTGCCAGCAGCCAAGATGTCGGAGGCGGGGAGCTGTTTTTT.

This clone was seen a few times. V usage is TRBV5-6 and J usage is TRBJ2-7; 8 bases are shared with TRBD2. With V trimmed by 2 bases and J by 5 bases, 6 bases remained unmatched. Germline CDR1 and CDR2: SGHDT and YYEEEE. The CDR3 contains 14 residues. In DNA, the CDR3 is TGTGCCAGCAGCTTCGGCGGGAGGTTCGACGAGCAGTACTTC. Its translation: CASSFGGRFDEQYF.

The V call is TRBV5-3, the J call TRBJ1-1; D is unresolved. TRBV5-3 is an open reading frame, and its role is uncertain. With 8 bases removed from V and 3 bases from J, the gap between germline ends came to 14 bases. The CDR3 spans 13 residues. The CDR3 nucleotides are TGTGCCAGCAGTCCCACAGAATACACTGAAGCTTTCTTT. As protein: CASSPTEYTEAFF.

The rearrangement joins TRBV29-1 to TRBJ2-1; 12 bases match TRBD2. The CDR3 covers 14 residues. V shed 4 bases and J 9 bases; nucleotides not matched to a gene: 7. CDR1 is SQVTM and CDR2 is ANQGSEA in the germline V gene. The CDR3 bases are TGCAGCGTTGCCCCTAGCGGGGGGGTGAGTGAGCAGTTCTTC. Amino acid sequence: CSVAPSGGVSEQFF.

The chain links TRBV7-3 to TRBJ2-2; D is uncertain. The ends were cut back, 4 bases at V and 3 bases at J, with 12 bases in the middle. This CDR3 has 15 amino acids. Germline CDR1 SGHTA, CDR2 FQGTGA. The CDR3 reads CASSSWSRDTGELFF. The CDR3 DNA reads TGTGCCAGCAGCTCCTGGTCCCGAGACACCGGGGAGCTGTTTTTT. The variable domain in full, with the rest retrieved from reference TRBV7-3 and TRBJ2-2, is GAGVSQTPSNKVTEKGKYVELRCDPISGHTALYWYRQSLGQGPEFLIYFQGTGAADDSGLPNDRFFAVRPEGSVSTLKIQRTERGDSAVYLCASSSWSRDTGELFFGEGSRLTVL.

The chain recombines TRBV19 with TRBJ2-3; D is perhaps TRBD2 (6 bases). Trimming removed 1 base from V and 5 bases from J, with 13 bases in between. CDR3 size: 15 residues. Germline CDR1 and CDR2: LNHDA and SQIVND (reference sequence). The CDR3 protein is CASSIVFREEDTQYF. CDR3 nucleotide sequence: TGTGCCAGTAGTATAGTTTTCAGGGAGGAAGATACGCAGTATTTT.

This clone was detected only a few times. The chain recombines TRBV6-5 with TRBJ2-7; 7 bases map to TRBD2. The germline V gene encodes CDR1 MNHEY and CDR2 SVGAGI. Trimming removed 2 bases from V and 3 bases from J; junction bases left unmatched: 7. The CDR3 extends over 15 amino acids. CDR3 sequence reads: CASSYEASGHYEQYF. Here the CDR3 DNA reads TGTGCCAGCAGTTACGAGGCTAGCGGTCACTACGAGCAGTACTTC.

The CDR3 reads CASSYSWDRAPYEQYF. The CDR3 nucleotides read TGTGCCAGCAGTTACTCATGGGACAGGGCCCCCTACGAGCAGTACTTC. The genes are TRBV6-5 and TRBJ2-7; 9 bases match TRBD1. This CDR3 contains 16 residues. J gave up 2 bases and V 0 bases, and 5 bases lay outside the gene matches. CDR1 and CDR2 from the germline V gene are MNHEY and SVGAGI.

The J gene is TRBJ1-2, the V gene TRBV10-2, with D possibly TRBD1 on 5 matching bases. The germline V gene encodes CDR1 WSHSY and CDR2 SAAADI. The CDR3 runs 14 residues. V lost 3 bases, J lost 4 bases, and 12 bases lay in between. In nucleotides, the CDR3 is TGCGCCAGCAGTGATACAGGCCCACTCTATGGCTACACCTTC. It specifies CASSDTGPLYGYTF.

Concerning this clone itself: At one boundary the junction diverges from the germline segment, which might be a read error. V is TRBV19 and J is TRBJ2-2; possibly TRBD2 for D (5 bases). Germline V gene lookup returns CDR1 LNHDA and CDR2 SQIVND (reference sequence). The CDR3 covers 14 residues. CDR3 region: CASSIDRGTGELFF. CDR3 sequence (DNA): TGTGCCAGTAGCATAGACCGGGGCACCGGGGAGCTGTTTTTT.

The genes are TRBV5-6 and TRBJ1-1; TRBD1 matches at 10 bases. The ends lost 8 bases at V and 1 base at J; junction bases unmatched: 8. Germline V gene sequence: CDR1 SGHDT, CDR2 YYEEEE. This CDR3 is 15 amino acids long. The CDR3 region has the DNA TGTGCCAGTGCGAGGGGACAGGGGCGGAACACTGAAGCTTTCTTT. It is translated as CASARGQGRNTEAFF.

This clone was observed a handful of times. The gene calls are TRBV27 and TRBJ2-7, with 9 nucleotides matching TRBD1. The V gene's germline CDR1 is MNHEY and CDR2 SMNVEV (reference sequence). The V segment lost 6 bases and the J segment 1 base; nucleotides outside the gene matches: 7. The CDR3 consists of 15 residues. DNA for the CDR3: TGTGCCAGCAGCCTCACAGGGGGCGGGTCCTACGAGCAGTACTTC. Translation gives CASSLTGGGSYEQYF.

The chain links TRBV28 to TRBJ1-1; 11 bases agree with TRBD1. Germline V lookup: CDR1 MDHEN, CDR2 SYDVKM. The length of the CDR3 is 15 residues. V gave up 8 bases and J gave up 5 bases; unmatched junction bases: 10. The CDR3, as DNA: TGTGCCAGCCCCCCGGACAGGGGGCGGCGGACTGAAGCTTTCTTT. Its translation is CASPPDRGRRTEAFF.

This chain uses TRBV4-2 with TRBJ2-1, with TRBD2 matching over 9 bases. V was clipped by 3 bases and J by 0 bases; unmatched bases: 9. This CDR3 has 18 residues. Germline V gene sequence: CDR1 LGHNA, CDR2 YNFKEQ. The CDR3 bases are TGTGCCAGCAGCCAGATTAGCGGGGGCCAATACTCCTACAATGAGCAGTTCTTC. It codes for CASSQISGGQYSYNEQFF.